Sequencing of this T cell receptor (beta chain) was carried out in a study of CD8+ T cells in alopecia areata. V was shortened by 2 bases and J by 2 bases, with 13 bases between the two germline ends. The CDR3 is 17 amino acids. Germline CDR1 and CDR2: ENHRY and SYGVKD. Treatment described: oral pan-JAK inhibitor, 5-10 mg twice daily. RNA was extracted and reverse transcribed into cDNA as the sequencing template. Using immunoSEQ multiplex PCR, the repertoire was profiled, and TCRdb retains in-frame clones only, with some absent. The data hold approximately 110,000 clones, with around three fifths observed a single time.

The chain employs TRBV10-3 and TRBJ2-6; D is unclear. This sample comprised CD8+ T cells sorted from blood, obtained at week 24, from a patient treated with tofacitinib. The source of this sequence is a human donor with alopecia areata. CDR3 DNA: TGTGCCATCAGTGAGGGTACCCCGTCAGCTGGGGCCAACGTCCTGACTTTC. Protein product: CAISEGTPSAGANVLTF.